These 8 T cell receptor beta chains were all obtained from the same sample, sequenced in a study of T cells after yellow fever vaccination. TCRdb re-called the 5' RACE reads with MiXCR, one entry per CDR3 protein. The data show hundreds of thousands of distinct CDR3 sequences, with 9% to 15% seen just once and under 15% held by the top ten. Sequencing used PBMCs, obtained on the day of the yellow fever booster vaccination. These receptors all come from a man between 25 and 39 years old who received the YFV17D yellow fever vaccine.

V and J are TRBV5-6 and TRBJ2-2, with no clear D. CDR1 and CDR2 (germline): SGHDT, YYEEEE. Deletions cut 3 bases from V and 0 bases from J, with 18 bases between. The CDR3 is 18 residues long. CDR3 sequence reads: CASSSYEEYHPNTGELFF. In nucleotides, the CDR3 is TGTGCCAGCAGCTCTTATGAAGAGTACCACCCGAACACCGGGGAGCTGTTTTTT.

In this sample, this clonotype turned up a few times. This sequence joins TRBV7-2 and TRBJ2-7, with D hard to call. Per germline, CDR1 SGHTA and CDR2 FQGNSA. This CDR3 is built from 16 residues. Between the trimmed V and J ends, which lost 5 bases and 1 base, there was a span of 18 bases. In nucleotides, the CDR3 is TGTGCCAGCAGCCACCCAGGCTCACAAACATCCTACGAGCAGTACTTC. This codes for CASSHPGSQTSYEQYF. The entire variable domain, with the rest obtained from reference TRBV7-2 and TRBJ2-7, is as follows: GAGVSQSPSNKVTEKGKDVELRCDPISGHTALYWYRQSLGQGLEFLIYFQGNSAPDKSGLPSDRFSAERTGGSVSTLTIQRTQQEDSAVYLCASSHPGSQTSYEQYFGPGTRLTVT.

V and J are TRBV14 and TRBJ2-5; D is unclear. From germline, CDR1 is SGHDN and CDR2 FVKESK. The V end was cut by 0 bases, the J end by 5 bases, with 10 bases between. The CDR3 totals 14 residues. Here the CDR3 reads CASSQDRNRETQYF. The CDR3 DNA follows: TGTGCCAGCAGCCAAGATCGGAATCGGGAGACCCAGTACTTC.

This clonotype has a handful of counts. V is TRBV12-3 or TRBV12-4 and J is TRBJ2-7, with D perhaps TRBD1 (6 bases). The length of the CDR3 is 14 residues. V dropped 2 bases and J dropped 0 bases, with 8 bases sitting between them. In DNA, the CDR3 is TGTGCCAGCAGTTTATCAGGGGCCTCCTACGAGCAGTACTTC. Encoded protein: CASSLSGASYEQYF.

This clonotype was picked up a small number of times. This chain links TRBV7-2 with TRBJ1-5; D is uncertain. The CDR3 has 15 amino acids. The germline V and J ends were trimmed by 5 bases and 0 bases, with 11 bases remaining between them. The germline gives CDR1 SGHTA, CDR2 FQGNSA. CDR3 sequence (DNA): TGTGCCAGCAGCCAGATGGCCTATAGCAATCAGCCCCAGCATTTT. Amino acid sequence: CASSQMAYSNQPQHF.

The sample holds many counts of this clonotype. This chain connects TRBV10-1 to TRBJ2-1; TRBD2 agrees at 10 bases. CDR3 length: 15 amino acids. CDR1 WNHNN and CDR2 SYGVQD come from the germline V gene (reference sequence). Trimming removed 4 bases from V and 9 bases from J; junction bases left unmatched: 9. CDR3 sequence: CASSAVPSGSGEQFF. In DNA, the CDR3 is TGCGCCAGCAGTGCTGTTCCTAGCGGGAGTGGTGAGCAGTTCTTC.

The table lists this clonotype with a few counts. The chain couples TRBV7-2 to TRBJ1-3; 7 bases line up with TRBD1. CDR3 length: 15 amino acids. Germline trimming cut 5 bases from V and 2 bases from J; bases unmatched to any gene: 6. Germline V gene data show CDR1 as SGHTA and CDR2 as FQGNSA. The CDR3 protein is CASSPGQLTGNTIYF. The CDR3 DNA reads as TGTGCCAGCAGCCCGGGACAGTTAACTGGAAACACCATATATTTT.

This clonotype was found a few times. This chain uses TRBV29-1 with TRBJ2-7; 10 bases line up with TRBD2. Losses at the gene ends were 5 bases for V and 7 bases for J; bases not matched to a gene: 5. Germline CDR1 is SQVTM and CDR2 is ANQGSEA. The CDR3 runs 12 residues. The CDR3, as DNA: TGCAGCGTTCGGGGACTAGCGTTGGAGCAGTACTTC. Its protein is CSVRGLALEQYF.